Here is one T cell receptor beta chain with its context. In this sample, this clonotype turned up many times. Its antigen specificity is not known. One base away there is no much larger clone; base qualities are not given. The library came from multiplex PCR. TCRdb lists the instrument as Illumina HiSeq 4000. TCR beta libraries were built with iRepertoire HTBI primers and Arm-PCR amplification of CDR3 regions. Before sequencing, the PCR products went through gel purification. In the original analysis: Gene usage analysis of CDR3 amino acid clonotypes used the roughly 62 TRBV and fewer than 15 TRBJ segments found across samples. Filtered high-quality paired reads were merged into contigs using COPE and FqMerger. BLAST was used to align contigs to IMGT TRBV, TRBD and TRBJ reference genes, with CDR3 defined following IMGT. Any clonotype with a frequency above 0.1% was classified as a highly expanded clone. Repertoire diversity was measured by Shannon entropy, and V-J evenness by the Gini coefficient. Clonotypes shared by more than one individual were considered public. TCRdb reprocessed the public reads (quality trimming at Q25 with fastp, clone calling with MiXCR) and kept in-frame beta chains. Each entry is one CDR3 protein sequence, shown with its most common DNA and genes. These V and J calls derive from TCRdb rather than the authors' analysis. Across this sample there are some 490,000 distinct CDR3 sequences, with about 12% seen only once. The ten largest clones represent almost 9% of the sample.

Explained via the paper, the time point label denotes: newly diagnosed GD, antithyroid drugs for less than 3 months. For both TCR sequencing and RNA sequencing, RNA was extracted from PBMCs using TRIzol. Graves' disease was diagnosed according to American Thyroid Association guidelines. Recruitment of patients was carried out at an endocrinology department in Xi'an, China. Each patient gave about 8.1 milliliters of peripheral blood, collected in an EDTA anticoagulant tube. Ficoll Paque Plus density gradient separation was used to isolate PBMCs, and no further T cell sorting was performed. An Agilent 2100 Bioanalyzer and agarose gel were used to check RNA quality, and a NanoDrop 2000 was used to measure RNA concentration. This entry comes from a study of regulatory T cells in long-lasting Graves disease (dated by TCRdb to 2020 to 2023). Looking at the study overall: Patients with newly diagnosed Graves' disease had been on antithyroid drugs for under 3 months. Persistent Graves' disease patients were compared with newly diagnosed Graves' disease patients by peripheral blood TCR sequencing and RNA sequencing. The study was registered as a clinical trial and conducted in China. A total of about 33 samples underwent TCR sequencing: roughly 13 from persistent and around 20 from newly diagnosed Graves' disease patients.

The CDR3 spans 16 residues, from the cysteine through the phenylalanine. Just CDR3 DNA is preserved here, 48 bases in frame from base 1. The germline ends are 16 bases apart after V is trimmed by 5 bases and J by 0 bases. Results and caveats for the whole study, not just this receptor: A larger number of public clonotypes was shared among persistent patients (2,741) than among newly diagnosed patients (approximately 1,000). The study examined only peripheral blood because the primary lesion, thyroid tissue, could not be accessed. TRBV28, TRBJ1-2 and TRBJ2-5 were preferentially used in persistent disease, while TRBV20-1 and TRBJ2-1 were favored in newly diagnosed disease. Compared with newly diagnosed patients, patients with persistent Graves' disease had lower TCR Shannon entropy and fewer highly expanded clones, which suggests clonal expansion. Sequencing and analysis were limited to the TCR beta chain. The authors acknowledged the small sample size as a limitation that may reduce accuracy.

These same records also appear under a second study, on T cells in Graves' hyperthyroidism and ophthalmopathy. Per that second paper: Stable Graves' hyperthyroidism was defined as the absence of progression to ophthalmopathy over 18 months of follow-up. Hyperthyroidism patients were newly diagnosed, with disease duration under 2 months, and aged 18 to 65 years. Patients with uncontrolled infections, other autoimmune diseases, pregnancy or lactation were excluded. Clinical symptoms, serum thyroxine and TRAb, thyroid ultrasound, and orbital computed tomography formed the basis for the diagnoses. The first round of RT-PCR for the TCR CDR3 was performed with the HTBI primer set and the Qiagen OneStep RT-PCR kit. Blood samples also contained most of the expanded thyroid clonotypes (frequency above 0.001), which suggests that blood repertoires may reflect thyroid immune responses. A model built on a 13 V-J signature distinguished ophthalmopathy from stable hyperthyroidism, reaching around 90% sensitivity and 81.08% specificity in cross-validation and 80%/75% in testing. In validation, progression to ophthalmopathy was predicted by the model with more than 65% sensitivity and 72.22% specificity, a median of about 6.4 months before onset. TCR V-J signatures able to tell the groups apart were searched for in a discovery cohort of 90 to 100 patients, of whom around 43 had Graves' ophthalmopathy and 55 to 60 had stable Graves' hyperthyroidism. Prospective prediction of ophthalmopathy was tested in an independent validation cohort consisting of 18 hyperthyroidism patients and over 15 patients who later progressed to ophthalmopathy. The 75 to 100 discovery patients were randomly divided into training and test sets at a 7:3 ratio. In several Graves' hyperthyroidism patients, the study also compared T-cell repertoires from thyroid tissue with T-cell repertoires from blood. After sampling, hyperthyroidism patients received methimazole starting at 30 mg daily, and ophthalmopathy patients received high-dose intravenous methylprednisolone. A second multiplex PCR round built the libraries, followed by size selection and purification. Libraries were sequenced paired-end with 100 bp reads on an Illumina HiSeq2000. SOAPnuke was used to process the raw data, throwing out any read that contained adapters or uncalled bases, had a mean Phred below 15, or lacked an exact constant-primer or identifier match. COPE v1.2.5 was used to merge high-quality paired reads, and clonotypes were defined as unique nucleotide sequences. MiTCR v1.1 was used to align clonotypes to the IMGT TRBV, TRBD and TRBJ reference segments. Analysis was restricted to V-J combinations with a frequency above 0.0001, which covered approximately 99% of repertoires. The TCS score was defined as the ratio of F50 (clonal expansion) to E x V (chaos), calculated using BLOSUM62-based TCRdist between CDR3 peptides within each V-J. Welch's t-statistics and random forest reduced around 550 V-J features to roughly 13, which were used in a naive Bayes classifier (R e1071). Sample size was not statistically predetermined, and investigators were not blinded to group allocation. The paper describes TCR Vbeta CDR3 sequencing of fewer than 150 peripheral blood samples, made up of 43 ophthalmopathy patients, 70 to 75 hyperthyroidism patients and about 17 progressor patients.

This TCR was recovered from a woman aged 25-40 years with Graves disease. Donor details come from another sample of the same person, matched by shared clones. The sequencing used peripheral blood mononuclear cells (PBMCs), collected at new diagnosis, from a patient treated with antithyroid drugs. The chain was built from TRBV12-3 or TRBV12-4 and TRBJ1-1; tentative D gene TRBD1, with 5 bases matching. The DNA sequence is given as TGTGCCAGCAGTCCAGGGAGCGGGACGATGAACACTGAAGCTTTCTTT. Protein translation: CASSPGSGTMNTEAFF.